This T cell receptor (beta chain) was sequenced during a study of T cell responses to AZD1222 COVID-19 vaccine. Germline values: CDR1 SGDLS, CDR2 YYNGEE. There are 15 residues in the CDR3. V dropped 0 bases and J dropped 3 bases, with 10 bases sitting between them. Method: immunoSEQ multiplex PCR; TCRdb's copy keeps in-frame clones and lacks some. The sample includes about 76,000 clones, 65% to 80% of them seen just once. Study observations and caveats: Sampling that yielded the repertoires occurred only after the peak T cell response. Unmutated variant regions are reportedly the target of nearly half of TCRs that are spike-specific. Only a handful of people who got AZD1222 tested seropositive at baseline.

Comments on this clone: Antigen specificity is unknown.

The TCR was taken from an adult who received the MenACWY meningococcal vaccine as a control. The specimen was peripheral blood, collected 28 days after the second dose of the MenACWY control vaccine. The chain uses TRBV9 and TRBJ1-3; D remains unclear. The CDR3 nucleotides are TGTGCCAGCAGCGTAGGGCAGAATAGTGGAAACACCATATATTTT. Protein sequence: CASSVGQNSGNTIYF. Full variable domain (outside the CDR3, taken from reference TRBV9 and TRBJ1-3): DSGVTQTPKHLITATGQRVTLRCSPRSGDLSVYWYQQSLDQGLQFLIQYYNGEERAKGNILERFSAQQFPDLHSELNLSSLELGDSALYFCASSVGQNSGNTIYFGEGSWLTVV.